These 17 T cell receptor beta chains were all obtained from the same sample, sequenced in a study of cytomegalovirus exposure and HLA in healthy donors. This PCR relied on a set of 60 Vbeta primers and 13 Jbeta primers. TCRdb keeps only in-frame clones here, not all; method: immunoSEQ multiplex PCR. The sample yields 90,000 to 150,000 clones, 50% to 65% seen once. Sequenced: PBMCs. The receptor set was obtained from a man aged 40-49 years in good health and CMV-seropositive.

The chain has TRBV28 and TRBJ1-1; D perhaps matches TRBD1 (6 bases). Trimming pared 11 bases from V and 0 bases from J, leaving 13 bases between. Per germline, CDR1 MDHEN and CDR2 SYDVKM. The CDR3 consists of 13 residues. DNA for the CDR3: TGTGCCGGAAATCAGGGGATGAACACTGAAGCTTTCTTT. Residues: CAGNQGMNTEAFF.

The rearrangement joins TRBV29-1 to TRBJ2-1; maybe TRBD2 (5 bases). This CDR3 region has 13 residues. Trimming pared 7 bases from V and 9 bases from J, leaving 19 bases between. The germline V gene has CDR1 SQVTM and CDR2 ANQGSEA. CDR3 bases: TGCAGCGCACTGTACGGTGCTGGAGGTGAGCAGTTCTTC. Protein: CSALYGAGGEQFF.

This clone was observed a few times. This chain uses TRBV6-6 with TRBJ1-2, with TRBD1 matching over 9 bases. The CDR3 totals 16 residues. Germline V gives CDR1 MNHNY, CDR2 SVGAGI (reference sequence). V lost 0 bases to trimming and J lost 5 bases; unmatched junction nucleotides: 7. CDR3 region: CASSYSAPGQGYGYTF. The CDR3 DNA follows: TGTGCCAGCAGTTACTCCGCCCCGGGACAGGGTTATGGCTACACCTTC.

The chain employs TRBV6-1 and TRBJ1-2, with 7 bases identical to TRBD1. Per the germline V gene, CDR1 is MNHNS and CDR2 is SASEGT. The V and J ends lost 1 base and 7 bases, in that order; junction bases with no gene match: 6. This CDR3 is 14 amino acids long. The chain's CDR3 is CASSEVDRFGGYTF. The DNA for the CDR3 is TGTGCCAGCAGTGAAGTGGACAGGTTTGGTGGCTACACCTTC.

The chain couples TRBV19 to TRBJ1-1; TRBD1 aligns across 7 bases. Germline V gives CDR1 LNHDA, CDR2 SQIVND (reference sequence). V lost 6 bases and J lost 0; bases outside the gene matches: 4. This CDR3 is built from 14 residues. The CDR3 here is CASRTGDMNTEAFF. The CDR3 DNA follows: TGTGCCAGTAGAACAGGGGACATGAACACTGAAGCTTTCTTT.

This clone was detected a few times. This chain joins TRBV9 and TRBJ2-7, with a possible D match to TRBD1 (5 bases). Germline loops: CDR1 SGDLS, CDR2 YYNGEE. V dropped 0 bases and J dropped 5 bases, with 12 bases sitting between them. This CDR3 contains 14 residues. The CDR3: CASSVAGEGDEQYF. The CDR3 DNA reads TGTGCCAGCAGCGTAGCTGGGGAAGGGGACGAGCAGTACTTC.

The chain recombines TRBV7-2 with TRBJ2-4; unclear D gene. The V end lost 5 bases, the J end lost 8 bases, and 16 bases lay between the germline ends. Germline V lookup: CDR1 SGHTA, CDR2 FQGNSA. The CDR3 is 14 amino acids. The CDR3 DNA reads TGTGCCAGCAGCCGACGACCTTTAGGAGACATTCAGTACTTC. It yields the protein CASSRRPLGDIQYF. The full variable domain, with the rest looked up from reference TRBV7-2 and TRBJ2-4, is GAGVSQSPSNKVTEKGKDVELRCDPISGHTALYWYRQSLGQGLEFLIYFQGNSAPDKSGLPSDRFSAERTGGSVSTLTIQRTQQEDSAVYLCASSRRPLGDIQYFGAGTRLSVL.

CDR3 coding DNA: TGTGCCAGCAGCTTGGGGAGTGTTCTAGATACGCAGTATTTT. Amino acids: CASSLGSVLDTQYF. This chain connects TRBV11-1 to TRBJ2-3; TRBD2 is a possible D gene (5 bases). V was shortened by 3 bases and J by 5 bases, with 12 bases between the two germline ends. The CDR3 loop spans 14 amino acids. Germline loops: CDR1 SGHAT, CDR2 FQDESV (reference sequence).

This clone occurred a few times. The chain recombines TRBV7-9 with TRBJ2-3; D unresolved. The CDR3 contains 12 residues. The germline CDR1 and CDR2 sequences are SEHNR and FQNEAQ (reference sequence). V was clipped by 4 bases and J by 5 bases, with 7 bases between them. The CDR3 reads CASSSGGDTQYF. As DNA, the CDR3 is TGTGCCAGCAGCTCAGGTGGAGATACGCAGTATTTT.

The chain couples TRBV28 to TRBJ2-7, with 10 bases lining up with TRBD2. Trimming took 3 bases from V and 1 from J; bases not matched to a gene: 6. Germline V lookup: CDR1 MDHEN, CDR2 SYDVKM. The CDR3 sequence is 16 residues long. CDR3 DNA sequence: TGTGCCAGCAGTTTTCCGGCTAGCGGGAGTTCCTACGAGCAGTACTTC. This codes for CASSFPASGSSYEQYF.

This clone occurred once. Written as DNA, the CDR3 is TGTGCCAGCAGCGTAGGACTATTGGTGGAGACCCAGTACTTC. Translated, it gives CASSVGLLVETQYF. The chain couples TRBV9 to TRBJ2-5, with D perhaps matching TRBD2 (5 bases). V was cut by 0 bases and J by 5 bases, with 11 bases left in between. The CDR3 consists of 14 residues. Per germline, CDR1 SGDLS and CDR2 YYNGEE.

The CDR3 spells CASTPQLSGAYGYTF. The CDR3 coding sequence is TGTGCCAGCACCCCTCAGCTCTCAGGGGCCTATGGCTACACCTTC. The chain has TRBV27 and TRBJ1-2; possibly TRBD1 for D (6 bases). From germline, CDR1 is MNHEY and CDR2 SMNVEV (reference sequence). V lost 7 bases and J lost 4, with 19 bases in between. The CDR3 length is 15 residues.

This rearrangement joins TRBV15 to TRBJ2-1; 12 positions agree with TRBD1. CDR3 size: 15 residues. The V gene's germline CDR1 is LNHNV and CDR2 YYDKDF (reference sequence). After removal of 3 bases from V and 9 bases from J, the junction contained 6 bases not matched to a gene. The CDR3 sequence: CATSSRDRGLVEQFF. The DNA of the CDR3 is TGTGCCACCAGCAGTCGGGACAGGGGGCTGGTTGAGCAGTTCTTC.

There are a few counts of this clone. The chain couples TRBV5-1 to TRBJ2-1; 7 nucleotides agree with TRBD2. CDR1 SGHRS and CDR2 YFSETQ come from the germline V gene. Trimming cost V 4 bases and J 4 bases; bases outside gene matches: 5. The CDR3 length is 14 residues. The CDR3 is CASSPGGSYNEQFF. As DNA, the CDR3 is TGCGCCAGCAGCCCGGGGGGTTCGTACAATGAGCAGTTCTTC.

The chain couples TRBV9 to TRBJ2-5; 11 bases map to TRBD2. The V gene's germline CDR1 is SGDLS and CDR2 YYNGEE. Trimming removed 3 bases from V and 2 bases from J; junction bases left unmatched: 6. This CDR3 is built from 16 residues. The CDR3 bases are TGTGCCAGCAGCGAGACTAGCGGGGAGGATCAAGAGACCCAGTACTTC. It translates to CASSETSGEDQETQYF.

The chain uses TRBV5-1 and TRBJ2-3, with D perhaps TRBD1 (6 bases). The CDR3 length is 16 residues. Germline loops: CDR1 SGHRS, CDR2 YFSETQ. V shed 0 bases and J shed 2 bases, with 13 bases lying between them. The CDR3 here is CASSLASRGVTDTQYF. CDR3 DNA sequence: TGCGCCAGCAGCTTGGCGTCCAGGGGAGTCACAGATACGCAGTATTTT.

A few counts support this clone. The chain links TRBV11-2 to TRBJ2-1, with D unresolved. The CDR3 contains 15 residues. V was trimmed by 4 bases and J by 4 bases, leaving 14 bases between them. CDR1 and CDR2 (germline): SGHAT, FQNNGV. CDR3 in amino acids: CASSSTPSQYNEQFF. The CDR3 nucleotides read TGTGCCAGCAGCTCCACCCCCTCCCAGTACAATGAGCAGTTCTTC.